This T cell receptor (beta chain) derives from a study of molecular identifiers for immune sequencing clone quantification. This clonotype appeared many times. Antigen: not known. Trimming pared 2 bases from V and 6 bases from J, leaving 12 bases between. Germline-derived CDR1 and CDR2 are SGHDT and YYEEEE. CDR3 size: 14 residues. Sorting captured naive CD8 T cells as CD8+CD4-CCR7+CD45RA+. General study findings and limits: Single-cell amounts of spiked Jurkat TCR RNA were reportedly detectable among 950,000 to 1,000,000 naive cells.

One entry per CDR3 protein results from TCRdb running MiXCR on the PCR reads. This sample has hundreds of thousands of distinct CDR3 sequences, with roughly 27% found just once. This chain joins TRBV5-6 and TRBJ1-5; D uncertain. The sequence was obtained from a human donor in good health. Some libraries in this study had Jurkat cell RNA spiked in. The sequencing input was naive CD8+ T cells from blood, with Jurkat cell RNA spiked in. As for subset: FACS-sorted CD8+CD4-CCR7+CD45RA+ naive T cells. Written as DNA, the CDR3 is TGTGCCAGCAGCTTCGGGGATTTGCGTCAGCCCCAGCATTTT. Amino acids: CASSFGDLRQPQHF. Using reference TRBV5-6 and TRBJ1-5 for the parts outside the CDR3, the full variable domain is DAGVTQSPTHLIKTRGQQVTLRCSPKSGHDTVSWYQQALGQGPQFIFQYYEEEERQRGNFPDRFSGHQFPNYSSELNVNALLLGDSALYLCASSFGDLRQPQHFGDGTRLSIL.